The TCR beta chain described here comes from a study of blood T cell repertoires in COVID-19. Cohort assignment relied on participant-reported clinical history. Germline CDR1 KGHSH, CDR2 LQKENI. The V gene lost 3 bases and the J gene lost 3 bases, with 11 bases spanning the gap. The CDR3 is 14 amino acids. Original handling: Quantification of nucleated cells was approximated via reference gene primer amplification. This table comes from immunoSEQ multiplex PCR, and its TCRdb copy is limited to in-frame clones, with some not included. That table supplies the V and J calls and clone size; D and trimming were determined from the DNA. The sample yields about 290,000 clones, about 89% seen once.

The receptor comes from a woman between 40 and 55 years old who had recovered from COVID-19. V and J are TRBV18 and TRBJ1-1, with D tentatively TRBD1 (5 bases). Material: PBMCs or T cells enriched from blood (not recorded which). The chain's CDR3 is CASSPGGWDTEAFF. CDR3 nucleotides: TGTGCCAGCTCACCGGGGGGGTGGGACACTGAAGCTTTCTTT. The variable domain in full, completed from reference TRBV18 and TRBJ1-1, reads NAGVMQNPRHLVRRRGQEARLRCSPMKGHSHVYWYRQLPEEGLKFMVYLQKENIIDESGMPKERFSAEFPKEGPSILRIQQVVRGDSAAYFCASSPGGWDTEAFFGQGTRLTVV.